This TCR beta chain emerged from a study of shared clonotypes between healthy human individuals. Notes on the study in general: Estimated richness was generally greater in naive than memory subsets. There were few donors, and this limited the genetic and exposure-history diversity represented.

CDR1 and CDR2 from the germline V gene are MNHEY and SMNVEV (reference sequence). The CDR3 is 15 amino acids. The germline V and J ends were trimmed by 5 bases and 0 bases, with 11 bases remaining between them. CD8 cells classed as naive were CD45RO-negative and positively selected for CCR7, excluding terminally differentiated effector memory CD45RA+ cells. Across several immunoSEQ plates, the genomic DNA of each subset was split evenly. Sequenced by immunoSEQ multiplex PCR; TCRdb stores in-frame clones only, minus some. The table records about 2.2 million clones, roughly 91% of them present only once. Note on this clone: The antigen remains unidentified. Other DNA sequences in this sample translate to the same CDR3.

The origin of this receptor is a man aged 18 to 29 in good health. Some clones in this sample may be carry-over from other donors' samples. The sample was naive CD8+ T cells from PBMCs. The V call is TRBV27, the J call TRBJ2-1; D call uncertain. This chain's CDR3 is CASSAGPSSYNEQFF. The CDR3 DNA reads as TGTGCCAGCAGTGCTGGACCAAGCTCCTACAATGAGCAGTTCTTC.